Following are 25 T cell receptor beta chains from one sample sequenced in a study of response to subunit inactivated influenza vaccine (dated by TCRdb to between 2018 and 2020). Library preparation was by RT-PCR. Reads for this sample came from an Illumina HiSeq 2500. TCRdb's own reprocessing of the public reads used fastp at Q25 and MiXCR and kept productive beta chains. Rows merge per CDR3 protein into single entries with the most common DNA and genes. Counted in this sample were 550,000 to 600,000 distinct CDR3 sequences; roughly 12% of them appeared once. The ten largest clones represent roughly a tenth of the sample. The sequencing here drew on PBMCs from blood, taken on the day of vaccination. The receptors stem from a middle-aged man who received an inactivated influenza vaccine. Donor details come from another sample of the same person, matched by shared clones.

The chain recombines TRBV28 with TRBJ1-2; unclear D gene. The CDR3 is 11 amino acids. Trimming removed 8 bases from V and 8 bases from J, with 12 bases in between. Germline CDR1 and CDR2: MDHEN and SYDVKM. Here the CDR3 DNA reads TGTGCCAGCGGTCACTTGAAAGGCTACACCTTC. Residues: CASGHLKGYTF.

This clonotype occurred a few times. The CDR3 nucleotides are TGCAGTGCTAGGACCTTTGAGAGGGCGGTCACAGATACGCAGTATTTT. Protein: CSARTFERAVTDTQYF. The chain recombines TRBV20-1 with TRBJ2-3; the D gene is possibly TRBD2 (5 bases). The CDR3 totals 16 residues. Germline-derived CDR1 and CDR2 are DFQATT and SNEGSKA (reference sequence). V shed 3 bases and J shed 2 bases, with 18 bases lying between them.

This clonotype was found a few times. This chain connects TRBV5-5 to TRBJ2-7, with 7 bases matching TRBD1. V lost 4 bases to trimming and J lost 0 bases; unmatched junction nucleotides: 4. Looked up from germline, CDR1 is SGHKS and CDR2 is YYEKEE (reference sequence). The CDR3 is 14 amino acids. The CDR3 bases are TGTGCCAGCAGCATCGACAGGGACTCCTACGAGCAGTACTTC. Its protein product is CASSIDRDSYEQYF.

This clonotype occurred a few times. This sequence joins TRBV6-2 or TRBV6-3 and TRBJ2-1; no firm D call. Germline CDR1 reads MNHEY; CDR2 reads SVGEGT. Trimming left V 6 bases short and J 0 bases short, with 12 bases between. The CDR3 is made up of 15 amino acids. CDR3 loop: CASRIWESSYNEQFF. CDR3 nucleotide sequence: TGTGCCAGCAGGATCTGGGAAAGCTCCTACAATGAGCAGTTCTTC.

This clonotype was observed a handful of times. The gene calls are TRBV29-1 and TRBJ2-6; TRBD1 aligns across 10 bases. The V and J ends lost 7 bases and 2 bases, in that order; junction bases with no gene match: 2. There are 14 residues in the CDR3. The germline V gene encodes CDR1 SQVTM and CDR2 ANQGSEA. CDR3 in DNA: TGCAGCGCTGGGACAGGGGCTGGGGCCAACGTCCTGACTTTC. Its translation is CSAGTGAGANVLTF.

Note on this clonotype: A much larger clone differs by one base, so this may be a read error. V gene TRBV20-1 combines with J gene TRBJ1-5; possible D gene TRBD1, 5 bases. The CDR3 sequence is 15 residues long. The germline V gene has CDR1 DFQATT and CDR2 SNEGSKA (reference sequence). The CDR3: CSATHQGAGNHPQHF. The CDR3 region has the DNA TGCAGTGCAACTCACCAAGGGGCTGGCAATCACCCCCAGCATTTT.

This clonotype was seen ten or more times. This chain joins TRBV29-1 and TRBJ2-2; 12 nucleotides align to TRBD1. Germline CDR1 is SQVTM and CDR2 is ANQGSEA. CDR3 length equals 15 residues. The V and J ends lost 1 base and 5 bases, in that order; junction bases with no gene match: 2. DNA of the CDR3: TGCAGCGTTGAAGGGGGACAGGGGGCAACCGGGGAGCTGTTTTTT. It translates to CSVEGGQGATGELFF.

This chain connects TRBV28 to TRBJ2-7; 8 bases fit TRBD1. The ends lost 3 bases at V and 7 bases at J; junction bases unmatched: 8. The CDR3 sequence is 14 residues long. Germline V gives CDR1 MDHEN, CDR2 SYDVKM. The CDR3 sequence: CASSLDRAMREQYF. The CDR3 coding sequence is TGTGCCAGCAGTTTGGACAGGGCGATGAGAGAGCAGTACTTC.

V usage is TRBV7-2 and J usage is TRBJ2-1, with a possible D match to TRBD2 (5 bases). This CDR3 has 15 amino acids. With 5 bases removed from V and 3 bases from J, the gap between germline ends came to 14 bases. Germline loops: CDR1 SGHTA, CDR2 FQGNSA. CDR3 in DNA: TGTGCCAGCAGCCGACGCAGCGGCGACTACAATGAGCAGTTCTTC. Residues: CASSRRSGDYNEQFF.

Here the CDR3 DNA reads TGCAGTGCTGGGATAAACGAGCAGTACTTC. It specifies CSAGINEQYF. The chain links TRBV20-1 to TRBJ2-7; D unclear. The CDR3 length is 10 residues. CDR1 DFQATT and CDR2 SNEGSKA come from the germline V gene (reference sequence). Trimming took 5 bases from V and 5 from J, leaving 7 bases between them.

The table lists this clonotype with a few counts. CDR3 residues: CASSQEGTGKSPQHF. The CDR3 region has the DNA TGTGCCAGCAGCCAAGAGGGGACCGGAAAATCGCCCCAGCATTTT. The rearrangement links TRBV3-1 to TRBJ1-5; maybe TRBD1 (5 bases). V gave up 0 bases and J gave up 9 bases, with 15 bases separating them. CDR1 is LGHDT, CDR2 YNNKEL, per germline (reference sequence). The CDR3 loop spans 15 amino acids.

A few counts support this clonotype. The CDR3 end shows no conserved phenylalanine or tryptophan, and so a read error is likely. The CDR3 region has the DNA TGCAGTGGAAACCCCGGGACAGGGACCTACGAGCAGTACTTG. It is translated as CSGNPGTGTYEQYL. This chain connects TRBV20-1 to TRBJ2-7; 9 bases are a match to TRBD1. This CDR3 comprises 14 residues. The germline V gene has CDR1 DFQATT and CDR2 SNEGSKA (reference sequence). Unmatched junction bases numbered 9, after V lost 7 bases and J lost 2 bases.

The sample holds a few counts of this clonotype. This rearrangement joins TRBV20-1 to TRBJ2-7; perhaps TRBD1 as D (6 bases). CDR3 length: 11 residues. CDR1 DFQATT and CDR2 SNEGSKA come from the germline V gene (reference sequence). V lost 6 bases and J lost 4, with 10 bases in between. The CDR3 region has the DNA TGCAGTGCAAACAGGGAGTACGAGCAGTACTTC. It translates to CSANREYEQYF.

This rearrangement joins TRBV28 to TRBJ2-7; TRBD2 matches at 7 bases. Germline V gene data show CDR1 as MDHEN and CDR2 as SYDVKM. This CDR3 is built from 16 residues. Trimming at V came to 4 bases and at J to 0 bases, leaving 9 bases not matched to a gene. The CDR3 here is CASSSPTSRSSYEQYF. In nucleotides, the CDR3 is TGTGCCAGCAGTTCCCCGACTAGCAGGAGCTCCTACGAGCAGTACTTC.

The gene calls are TRBV7-9 and TRBJ1-1; D gene ambiguous. Germline V gene sequence: CDR1 SEHNR, CDR2 FQNEAQ (reference sequence). Trimming stripped 8 bases from V and 11 bases from J, with 18 bases between. This CDR3 region has 12 residues. The CDR3 sequence is CASSHRVGNAFF. CDR3 DNA: TGTGCCAGCTCACACCGGGTGGGCAACGCTTTCTTT.

This clonotype occurred many times. The rearrangement joins TRBV20-1 to TRBJ2-1; perhaps TRBD1 as D (5 bases). CDR3 length: 16 residues. Trimming stripped 5 bases from V and 0 bases from J, with 17 bases between. Germline V gene data show CDR1 as DFQATT and CDR2 as SNEGSKA (reference sequence). The CDR3 nucleotides are TGCAGTGCTCTCGGGCGCAGGGCGAGCTCCTACAATGAGCAGTTCTTC. This gives the protein CSALGRRASSYNEQFF.

The V call is TRBV25-1, the J call TRBJ2-7; 12 positions match TRBD2. The CDR3 runs to 16 residues. Germline V lookup: CDR1 MGHDK, CDR2 SYGVNS. V trimming: 6 bases; J trimming: 3 bases; junction bases outside the gene matches: 9. The CDR3 DNA reads TGTGCCAGCAGGGCATCGACTAGCGGGGGAAACTACGAGCAGTACTTC. This translates into CASRASTSGGNYEQYF.

The table lists this clonotype with a few counts. The chain is built from TRBV5-6 and TRBJ2-3; 14 bases line up with TRBD2. The CDR3 is 17 amino acids. The germline CDR1 and CDR2 sequences are SGHDT and YYEEEE. With 2 bases clipped from V and 5 bases from J, the junction kept 7 bases outside the gene matches. CDR3 coding DNA: TGTGCCAGCAGCTTCCCGGGACTAGCGGGGGCCGGAGATACGCAGTATTTT. This translates into CASSFPGLAGAGDTQYF. The full variable domain, in which reference TRBV5-6 and TRBJ2-3 provide the parts outside the CDR3, is DAGVTQSPTHLIKTRGQQVTLRCSPKSGHDTVSWYQQALGQGPQFIFQYYEEEERQRGNFPDRFSGHQFPNYSSELNVNALLLGDSALYLCASSFPGLAGAGDTQYFGPGTRLTVL.

V is TRBV20-1 and J is TRBJ2-7; TRBD2 aligns across 7 bases. The CDR3 sequence is 13 residues long. J lost 4 bases, V lost 5 bases, and 8 bases had no gene match. Germline CDR1 and CDR2: DFQATT and SNEGSKA (reference sequence). CDR3 in amino acids: CSAGRGEGYEQYF. CDR3 nucleotides: TGCAGTGCTGGGAGGGGAGAGGGGTACGAGCAGTACTTC.

The V and J genes are TRBV6-2 or TRBV6-3 and TRBJ1-5; tentatively, D is TRBD1 (6 bases). Trimming stripped 3 bases from V and 3 bases from J, with 9 bases between. CDR3 length: 14 amino acids. Germline V CDR1 and CDR2: MNHEY, SVGEGT. The CDR3 spells CASSYGQYNQPQHF. The CDR3 DNA reads as TGTGCCAGCAGTTATGGACAGTACAATCAGCCCCAGCATTTT.

The chain is built from TRBV25-1 and TRBJ2-1; D possibly corresponds to TRBD1 (5 bases). V lost 4 bases and J 10 bases, leaving 14 bases between the germline ends. Germline V gene lookup returns CDR1 MGHDK and CDR2 SYGVNS. The CDR3 consists of 13 residues. In DNA form, the CDR3 reads TGTGCCAGCAGTGGCCCGACAGTCAAGGAGCAGTTCTTC. This translates into CASSGPTVKEQFF.

About this clonotype: A much larger clone lies one base from this, so it may be a read error. The gene calls are TRBV5-1 and TRBJ2-7, with TRBD2 as a possible D gene (6 bases). Germline values: CDR1 SGHRS, CDR2 YFSETQ. The CDR3 runs 13 residues. The germline V and J ends were trimmed by 0 bases and 5 bases, with 9 bases remaining between them. CDR3 residues: CASSLDPSDEQYF. The CDR3 coding sequence is TGCGCCAGCAGCTTGGACCCTAGCGACGAGCAGTACTTC.

The gene calls are TRBV4-3 and TRBJ2-1, with D tentatively TRBD1 (5 bases). The CDR3 totals 17 residues. The V end lost 0 bases, the J end lost 2 bases, and 14 bases lay between the germline ends. Per the germline V gene, CDR1 is LGHNA and CDR2 is YSLEER. CDR3 in amino acids: CASSQEWAGFTYNEQFF. The CDR3 DNA reads as TGCGCCAGCAGCCAAGAATGGGCAGGGTTCACCTACAATGAGCAGTTCTTC.

In its sample, this clonotype was seen a few times. The V and J genes are TRBV5-1 and TRBJ1-1, with a weak D call TRBD1 (5 bases). The length of the CDR3 is 15 residues. Germline CDR1 reads SGHRS; CDR2 reads YFSETQ. V was cut by 2 bases and J by 11 bases, with 22 bases left in between. CDR3 region: CASSLGPGVTSMAFF. CDR3 nucleotides: TGCGCCAGCAGCTTAGGACCGGGGGTTACGTCTATGGCTTTCTTT.

This clonotype came up many times. One end of the junction does not line up with germline, which may come from a read error. The chain is built from TRBV4-3 and TRBJ2-5, with TRBD1 matching over 7 bases. Germline CDR1 LGHNA, CDR2 YSLEER. The CDR3 length is 14 residues. CDR3 protein: CASSLGTAQETQYF. The CDR3 DNA follows: TGTGCCAGCAGTTTGGGGACAGCTCAAGAGACCCAGTACTTC.